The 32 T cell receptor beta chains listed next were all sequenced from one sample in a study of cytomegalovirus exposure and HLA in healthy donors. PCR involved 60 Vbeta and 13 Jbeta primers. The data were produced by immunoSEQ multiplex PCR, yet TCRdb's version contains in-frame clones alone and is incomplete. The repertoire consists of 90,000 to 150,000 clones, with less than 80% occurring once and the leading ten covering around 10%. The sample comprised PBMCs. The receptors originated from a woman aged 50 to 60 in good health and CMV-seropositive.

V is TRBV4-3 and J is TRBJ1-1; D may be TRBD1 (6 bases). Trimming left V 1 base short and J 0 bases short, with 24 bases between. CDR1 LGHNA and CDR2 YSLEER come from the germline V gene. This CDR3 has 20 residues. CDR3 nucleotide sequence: TGCGCCAGCAGCCAAGTCTGGAGCACAGGGCTTTCCGCCTTGAACACTGAAGCTTTCTTT. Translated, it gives CASSQVWSTGLSALNTEAFF.

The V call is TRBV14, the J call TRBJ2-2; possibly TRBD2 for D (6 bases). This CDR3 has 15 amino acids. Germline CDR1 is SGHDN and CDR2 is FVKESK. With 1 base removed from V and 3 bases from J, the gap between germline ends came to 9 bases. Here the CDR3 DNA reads TGTGCCAGCAGCCAAGCCCTAGCGTACACCGGGGAGCTGTTTTTT. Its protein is CASSQALAYTGELFF.

This chain's CDR3 is CASSQGGGTDTQYF. The CDR3 nucleotides read TGTGCCAGCAGCCAGGGAGGAGGCACAGATACGCAGTATTTT. V and J are TRBV7-9 and TRBJ2-3; weak D call: TRBD2 (6 bases). The CDR3 contains 14 residues. Germline V gene data show CDR1 as SEHNR and CDR2 as FQNEAQ (reference sequence). With 5 bases removed from V and 1 base from J, the gap between germline ends came to 10 bases.

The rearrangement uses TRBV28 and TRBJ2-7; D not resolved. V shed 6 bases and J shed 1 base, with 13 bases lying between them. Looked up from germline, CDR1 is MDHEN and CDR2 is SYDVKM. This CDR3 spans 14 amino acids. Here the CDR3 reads CASRNIKTSYEQYF. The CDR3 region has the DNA TGTGCCAGCAGAAACATAAAGACTTCCTACGAGCAGTACTTC.

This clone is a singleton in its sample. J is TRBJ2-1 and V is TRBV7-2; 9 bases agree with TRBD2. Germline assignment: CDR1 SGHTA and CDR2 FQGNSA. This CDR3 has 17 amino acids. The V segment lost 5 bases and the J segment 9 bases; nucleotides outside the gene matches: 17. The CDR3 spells CASSPPGVAGASGEQFF. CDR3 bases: TGTGCCAGCAGCCCACCTGGGGTAGCGGGGGCCTCCGGTGAGCAGTTCTTC.

The CDR3 is CASSGDRTQETQYF. The DNA of the CDR3 is TGCGCCAGCAGTGGAGACAGGACCCAAGAGACCCAGTACTTC. The rearrangement uses TRBV10-1 and TRBJ2-5; possibly TRBD1 for D (6 bases). In germline, CDR1 is WNHNN, CDR2 SYGVQD (reference sequence). CDR3 length equals 14 residues. V was trimmed by 4 bases and J by 1 base, leaving 10 bases between them.

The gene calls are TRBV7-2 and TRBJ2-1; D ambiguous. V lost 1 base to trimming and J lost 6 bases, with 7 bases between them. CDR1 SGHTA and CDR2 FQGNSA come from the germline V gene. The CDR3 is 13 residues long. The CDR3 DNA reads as TGTGCCAGCAGCTTAGAAGCCGCCAATGAGCAGTTCTTC. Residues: CASSLEAANEQFF.

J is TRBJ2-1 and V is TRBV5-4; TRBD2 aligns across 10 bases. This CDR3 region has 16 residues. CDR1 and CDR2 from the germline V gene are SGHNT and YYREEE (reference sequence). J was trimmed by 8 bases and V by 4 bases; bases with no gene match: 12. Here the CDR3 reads CASSTRLSGGAYEQFF. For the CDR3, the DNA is TGTGCCAGCAGCACCCGACTAAGCGGGGGGGCCTATGAGCAGTTCTTC.

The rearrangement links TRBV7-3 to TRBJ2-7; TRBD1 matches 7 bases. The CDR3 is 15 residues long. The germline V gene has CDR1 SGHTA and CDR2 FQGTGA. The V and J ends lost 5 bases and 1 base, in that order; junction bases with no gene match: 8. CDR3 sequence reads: CASSPGTVSSYEQYF. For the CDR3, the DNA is TGTGCCAGCAGCCCTGGGACAGTTTCATCCTACGAGCAGTACTTC.

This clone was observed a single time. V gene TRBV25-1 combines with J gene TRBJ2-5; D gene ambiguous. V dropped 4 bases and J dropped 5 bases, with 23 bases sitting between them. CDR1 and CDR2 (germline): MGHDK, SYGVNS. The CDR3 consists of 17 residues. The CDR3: CASSAHHGAPTPETQYF. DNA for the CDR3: TGTGCCAGCAGTGCCCACCATGGAGCTCCAACCCCTGAGACCCAGTACTTC.

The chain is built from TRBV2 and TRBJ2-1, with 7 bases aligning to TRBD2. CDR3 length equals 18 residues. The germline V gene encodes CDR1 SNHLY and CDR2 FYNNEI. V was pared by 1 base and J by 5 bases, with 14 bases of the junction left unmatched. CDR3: CASSEGGGVPGWDNEQFF. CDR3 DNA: TGTGCCAGCAGTGAAGGTGGGGGGGTCCCGGGATGGGACAATGAGCAGTTCTTC. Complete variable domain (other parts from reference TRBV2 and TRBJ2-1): EPEVTQTPSHQVTQMGQEVILRCVPISNHLYFYWYRQILGQKVEFLVSFYNNEISEKSEIFDDQFSVERPDGSNFTLKIRSTKLEDSAMYFCASSEGGGVPGWDNEQFFGPGTRLTVL.

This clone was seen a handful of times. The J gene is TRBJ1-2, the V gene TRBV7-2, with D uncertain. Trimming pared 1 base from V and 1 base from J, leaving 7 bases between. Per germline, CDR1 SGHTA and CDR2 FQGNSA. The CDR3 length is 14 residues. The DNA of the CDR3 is TGTGCCAGCAGCTTAGATGCGGATAACTATGGCTACACCTTC. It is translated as CASSLDADNYGYTF.

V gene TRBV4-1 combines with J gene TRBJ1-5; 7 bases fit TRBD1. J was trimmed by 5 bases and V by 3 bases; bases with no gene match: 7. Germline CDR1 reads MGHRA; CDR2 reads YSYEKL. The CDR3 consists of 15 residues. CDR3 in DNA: TGCGCCAGCAGCCAGCCCGACAGGGAGGATCAGCCCCAGCATTTT. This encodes CASSQPDREDQPQHF.

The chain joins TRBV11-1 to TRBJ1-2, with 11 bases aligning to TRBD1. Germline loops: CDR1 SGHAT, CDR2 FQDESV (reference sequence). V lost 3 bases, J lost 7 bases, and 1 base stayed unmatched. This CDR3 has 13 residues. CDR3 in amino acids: CASSLDRGRGYTF. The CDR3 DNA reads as TGTGCCAGCAGCTTGGACAGGGGGCGTGGCTACACCTTC.

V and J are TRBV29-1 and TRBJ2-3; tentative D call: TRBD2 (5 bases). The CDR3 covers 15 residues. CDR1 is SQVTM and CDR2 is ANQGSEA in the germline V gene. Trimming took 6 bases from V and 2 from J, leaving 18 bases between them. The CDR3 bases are TGCAGCGTGGAGGCCCGTCCGCAACCCACAGATACGCAGTATTTT. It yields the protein CSVEARPQPTDTQYF.

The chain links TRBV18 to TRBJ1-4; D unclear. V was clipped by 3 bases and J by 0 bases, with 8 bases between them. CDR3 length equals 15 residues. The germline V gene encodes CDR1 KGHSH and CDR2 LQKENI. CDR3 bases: TGTGCCAGCTCACCGTGGAGTGCAACTAATGAAAAACTGTTTTTT. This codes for CASSPWSATNEKLFF.

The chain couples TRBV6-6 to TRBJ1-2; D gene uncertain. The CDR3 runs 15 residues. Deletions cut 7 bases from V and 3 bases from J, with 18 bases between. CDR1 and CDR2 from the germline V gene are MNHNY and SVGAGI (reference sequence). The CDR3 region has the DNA TGTGCCAGCACTGACGCGGGCGGGAATCACTATGGCTACACCTTC. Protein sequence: CASTDAGGNHYGYTF.

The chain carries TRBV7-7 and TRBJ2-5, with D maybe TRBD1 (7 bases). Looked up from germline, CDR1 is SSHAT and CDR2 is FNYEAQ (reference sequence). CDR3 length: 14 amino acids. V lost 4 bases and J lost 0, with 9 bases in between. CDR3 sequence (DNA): TGTGCCAGCAGCTCAGGGGGGAACCAAGAGACCCAGTACTTC. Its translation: CASSSGGNQETQYF.

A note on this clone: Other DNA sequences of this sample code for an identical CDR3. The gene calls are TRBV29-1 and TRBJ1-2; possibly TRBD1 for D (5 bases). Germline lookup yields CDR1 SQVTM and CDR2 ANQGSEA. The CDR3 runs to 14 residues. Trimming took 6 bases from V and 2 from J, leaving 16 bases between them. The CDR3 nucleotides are TGCAGCGTCCGCGACAGTAGTTTAAACTATGGCTACACCTTC. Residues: CSVRDSSLNYGYTF.

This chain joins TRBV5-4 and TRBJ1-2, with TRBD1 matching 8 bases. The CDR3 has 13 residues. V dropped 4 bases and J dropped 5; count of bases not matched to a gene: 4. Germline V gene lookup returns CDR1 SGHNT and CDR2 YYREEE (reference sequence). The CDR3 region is CASSRTGNYGYTF. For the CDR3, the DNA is TGTGCCAGCAGCCGGACAGGGAATTATGGCTACACCTTC.

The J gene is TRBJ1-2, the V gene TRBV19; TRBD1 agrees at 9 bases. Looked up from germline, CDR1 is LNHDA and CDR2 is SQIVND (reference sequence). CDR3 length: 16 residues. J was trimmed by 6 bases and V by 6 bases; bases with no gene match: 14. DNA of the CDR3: TGTGCCAGTAGGACTCCGTGGGACAGGGAAAGAGATGGCTACACCTTC. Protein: CASRTPWDRERDGYTF.

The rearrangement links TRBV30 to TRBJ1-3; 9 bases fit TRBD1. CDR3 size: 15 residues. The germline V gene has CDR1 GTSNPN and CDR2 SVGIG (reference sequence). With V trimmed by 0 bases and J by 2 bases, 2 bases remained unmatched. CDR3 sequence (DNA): TGTGCCTGGAGTGTACAGGGGGCAACTGGAAACACCATATATTTT. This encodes CAWSVQGATGNTIYF.

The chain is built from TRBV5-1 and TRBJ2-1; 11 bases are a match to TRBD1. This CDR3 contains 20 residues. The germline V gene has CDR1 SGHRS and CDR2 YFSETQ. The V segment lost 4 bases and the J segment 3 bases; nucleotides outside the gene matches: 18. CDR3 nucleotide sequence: TGCGCCAGCAGCACTCTTCCGGGACAGGGGGGCTCGGCGGACTACAATGAGCAGTTCTTC. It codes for CASSTLPGQGGSADYNEQFF.

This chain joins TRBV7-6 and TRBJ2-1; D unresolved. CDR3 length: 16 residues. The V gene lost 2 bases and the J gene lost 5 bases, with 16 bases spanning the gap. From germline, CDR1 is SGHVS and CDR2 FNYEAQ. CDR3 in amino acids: CASSLFGGGTNNEQFF. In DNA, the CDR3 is TGTGCCAGCAGCTTATTCGGCGGCGGTACCAACAATGAGCAGTTCTTC.

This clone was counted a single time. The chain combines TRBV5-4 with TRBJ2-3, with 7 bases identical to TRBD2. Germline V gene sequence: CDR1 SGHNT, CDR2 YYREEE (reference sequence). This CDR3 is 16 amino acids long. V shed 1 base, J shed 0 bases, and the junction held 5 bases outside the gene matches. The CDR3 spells CASSLTAGVSTDTQYF. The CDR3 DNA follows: TGTGCCAGCAGCTTGACGGCGGGGGTTAGCACAGATACGCAGTATTTT.

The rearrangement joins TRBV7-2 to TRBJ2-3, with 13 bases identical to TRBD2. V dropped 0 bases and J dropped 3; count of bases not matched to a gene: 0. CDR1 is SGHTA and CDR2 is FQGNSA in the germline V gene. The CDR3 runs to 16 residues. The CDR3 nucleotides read TGTGCCAGCAGCTTAGCACTAGCGGGGGGGACAGATACGCAGTATTTT. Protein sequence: CASSLALAGGTDTQYF. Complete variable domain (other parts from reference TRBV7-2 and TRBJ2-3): GAGVSQSPSNKVTEKGKDVELRCDPISGHTALYWYRQSLGQGLEFLIYFQGNSAPDKSGLPSDRFSAERTGGSVSTLTIQRTQQEDSAVYLCASSLALAGGTDTQYFGPGTRLTVL.

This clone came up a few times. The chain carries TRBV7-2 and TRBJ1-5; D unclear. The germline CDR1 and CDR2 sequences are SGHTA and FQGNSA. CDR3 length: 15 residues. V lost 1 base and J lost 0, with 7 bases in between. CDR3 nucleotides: TGTGCCAGCAGCTTAGTTTCGTCTAGCAATCAGCCCCAGCATTTT. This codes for CASSLVSSSNQPQHF.

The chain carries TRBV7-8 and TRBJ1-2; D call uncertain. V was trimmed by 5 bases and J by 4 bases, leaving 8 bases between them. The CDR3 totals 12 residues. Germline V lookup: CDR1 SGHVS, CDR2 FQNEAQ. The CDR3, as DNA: TGTGCCAGCAGCGATGGCCTCTATGGCTACACCTTC. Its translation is CASSDGLYGYTF.

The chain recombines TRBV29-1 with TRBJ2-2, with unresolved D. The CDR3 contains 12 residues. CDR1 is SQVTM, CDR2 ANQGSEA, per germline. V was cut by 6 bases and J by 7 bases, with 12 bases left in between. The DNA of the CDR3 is TGCAGCGTGAGTTTAATGGTCGGGGAGCTGTTTTTT. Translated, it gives CSVSLMVGELFF.

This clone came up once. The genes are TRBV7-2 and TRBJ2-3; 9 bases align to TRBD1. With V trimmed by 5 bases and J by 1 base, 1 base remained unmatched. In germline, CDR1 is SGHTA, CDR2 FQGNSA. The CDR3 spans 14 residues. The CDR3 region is CASSRTGGTDTQYF. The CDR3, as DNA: TGTGCCAGCAGCCGGACAGGGGGCACAGATACGCAGTATTTT.

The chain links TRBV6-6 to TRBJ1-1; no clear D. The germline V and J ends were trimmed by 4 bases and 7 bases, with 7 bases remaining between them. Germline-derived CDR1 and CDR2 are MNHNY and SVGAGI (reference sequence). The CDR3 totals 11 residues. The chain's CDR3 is CASSSLLEAFF. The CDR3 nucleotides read TGTGCCAGCAGTTCACTACTTGAAGCTTTCTTT.

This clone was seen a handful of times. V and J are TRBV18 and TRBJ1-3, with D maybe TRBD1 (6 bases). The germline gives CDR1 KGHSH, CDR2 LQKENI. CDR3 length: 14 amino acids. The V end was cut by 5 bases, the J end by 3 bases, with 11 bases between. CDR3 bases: TGTGCCAGCTCAATGGACAGCTTTGGAAACACCATATATTTT. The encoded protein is CASSMDSFGNTIYF.